This T cell receptor (beta chain) was captured by sequencing in a study of T-cell memory formation after mild COVID-19. As for the study in general: Clustering of TCRs was largely donor specific.

This clonotype has at least ten counts. What it recognizes is unknown. Study outcomes and limitations: Cross-reactive memory appears to have joined, as suggested by some responding clones showing up in pre-infection memory.

Via MiXCR, TCRdb re-called the 5' RACE reads, giving one row per CDR3 protein. The sample contains 220,000 or so distinct CDR3 sequences, more than 8% of which appear only once. The germline CDR1 and CDR2 sequences are DFQATT and SNEGSKA (reference sequence). Between the trimmed V and J ends, which lost 0 bases and 2 bases, there was a span of 16 bases. The CDR3 is made up of 17 amino acids. The genes are TRBV20-1 and TRBJ2-2; D perhaps matches TRBD1 (5 bases). Sequences were obtained from PBMCs or a T cell subset sorted from them (not recorded which). The receptor's source is a young man who had mild COVID-19 (a few samples of this study predate the infection). Cell type and time point are not known. The CDR3 DNA reads as TGCAGTGCTAGAGACCCCAGACAGAGTACTAACACCGGGGAGCTGTTTTTT. This translates into CSARDPRQSTNTGELFF.